This T cell receptor beta chain was obtained from a study of T cell changes during pregnancy in multiple sclerosis (dated by TCRdb to the late 2010s). Concerning the study at large: The study looked at changes in the T cell repertoire across pregnancy in women with multiple sclerosis.

Libraries were made using the immunoSEQ multiplex PCR assay. TCRdb retrieved this table from immuneACCESS and kept in-frame rearrangements only. Not all clones are present; in checked studies, unresolved V genes account for under half, and no reason is known for the remainder. For this sample the table gives 90,000 to 100,000 clones, of which 94% were detected only once. The ten biggest clones cover 2% to 2.5% of the sample. The CDR3 spans 13 residues, from the cysteine through the phenylalanine. Left in the record is the CDR3 DNA by itself, 39 bases read in frame from the first base. Based on the germline V gene, the CDR1 and CDR2 sequences are MNHNS and SASEGT. Trimming takes 7 bases from V and 3 bases from J, and the germline ends sit 13 bases apart. A word on this clone: It has no known antigen specificity. Per-base quality was not reported, and no clone a single base away is much larger than it.

In this chain, TRBV6-1 is recombined with TRBJ2-7; a weak D assignment points to TRBD2 (6 bases agree). The sequenced sample was peripheral blood, obtained in the third trimester of pregnancy. The source of this sequence is a female donor with multiple sclerosis, enrolled in a pregnancy study. The DNA sequence follows: TGTGCCAGCACCGGCGGAGGGATCTACGAGCAGTACTTC. Protein translation: CASTGGGIYEQYF.